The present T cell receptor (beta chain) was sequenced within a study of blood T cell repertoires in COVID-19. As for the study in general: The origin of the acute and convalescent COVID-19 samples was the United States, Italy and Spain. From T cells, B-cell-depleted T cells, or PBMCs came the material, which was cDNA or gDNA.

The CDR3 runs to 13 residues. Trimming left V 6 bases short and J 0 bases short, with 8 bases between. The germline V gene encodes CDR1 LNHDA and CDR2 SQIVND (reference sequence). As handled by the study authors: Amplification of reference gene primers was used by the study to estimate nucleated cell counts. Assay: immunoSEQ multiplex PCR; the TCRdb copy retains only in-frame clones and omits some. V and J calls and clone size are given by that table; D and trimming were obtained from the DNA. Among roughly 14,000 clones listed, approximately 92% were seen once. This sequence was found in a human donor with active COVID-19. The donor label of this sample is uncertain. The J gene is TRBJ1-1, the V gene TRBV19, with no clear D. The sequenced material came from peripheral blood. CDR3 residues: CASSRIMNTEAFF. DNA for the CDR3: TGTGCCAGTAGCAGGATTATGAACACTGAAGCTTTCTTT.